Each of the 12 T cell receptor beta chains below was sequenced from the same sample in a study of blood T cell repertoires in COVID-19. Sequencing used immunoSEQ multiplex PCR; TCRdb keeps in-frame clones, though not all of them. The profile shows about 150,000 clones, approximately 85% of them singletons. The sequencing sample was made of peripheral blood. These TCRs come from a man aged 60 to 75 with COVID-19, enrolled during active disease.

The chain employs TRBV5-6 and TRBJ2-5, with 8 positions matching TRBD1. The CDR3 spans 15 residues. Per germline, CDR1 SGHDT and CDR2 YYEEEE. The V gene end was trimmed by 4 bases and the J gene end by 3 bases; junction bases not matched to a gene: 8. The CDR3 sequence is CASSLRTGREETQYF. In DNA form, the CDR3 reads TGTGCCAGCAGCCTGCGGACAGGGAGAGAAGAGACCCAGTACTTC.

The V gene is TRBV7-9, the J gene TRBJ1-3, with D hard to call. V lost 4 bases to trimming and J lost 2 bases, with 9 bases between them. The CDR3 length is 14 residues. Germline CDR1 reads SEHNR; CDR2 reads FQNEAQ (reference sequence). The CDR3 DNA follows: TGTGCCAGCAGCTCCGGTTCGGCTGGAAACACCATATATTTT. This translates into CASSSGSAGNTIYF.

As DNA, the CDR3 is TGTGCCAGCAGCTACACGGGGGGCAATGAGCAGTTCTTC. Translation gives CASSYTGGNEQFF. The chain recombines TRBV2 with TRBJ2-1; 7 bases fit TRBD2. Unmatched junction bases numbered 5, after V lost 6 bases and J lost 6 bases. CDR1 is SNHLY, CDR2 FYNNEI, per germline. This CDR3 contains 13 residues.

The chain uses TRBV29-1 and TRBJ2-1, with D uncertain. Per germline, CDR1 SQVTM and CDR2 ANQGSEA. Trimming took 0 bases from V and 3 from J, leaving 12 bases between them. This CDR3 has 15 residues. The CDR3: CSVEDLKQIYNEQFF. The CDR3 coding sequence is TGCAGCGTTGAAGATCTGAAACAGATCTACAATGAGCAGTTCTTC.

The V call is TRBV2, the J call TRBJ1-2; a weak D match, TRBD1 (5 bases). CDR1 and CDR2 from the germline V gene are SNHLY and FYNNEI. Trimming stripped 4 bases from V and 8 bases from J, with 11 bases between. The CDR3 is 12 residues long. As DNA, the CDR3 is TGTGCCAGCAGTGTGGGACTTGACGGCTACACCTTC. This codes for CASSVGLDGYTF.

This clone was observed a single time. The V and J genes are TRBV28 and TRBJ2-1, with TRBD2 matching over 12 bases. The ends lost 9 bases at V and 9 bases at J; junction bases unmatched: 9. The CDR3 length is 14 residues. Per the germline V gene, CDR1 is MDHEN and CDR2 is SYDVKM. The CDR3 is CASEASGRGVEQFF. For the CDR3, the DNA is TGTGCCAGTGAGGCTAGCGGGAGGGGGGTTGAGCAGTTCTTC.

The chain employs TRBV5-5 and TRBJ1-4; 12 positions match TRBD1. CDR3 length: 17 residues. Per germline, CDR1 SGHKS and CDR2 YYEKEE (reference sequence). V gave up 3 bases and J gave up 7 bases; unmatched junction bases: 10. The CDR3 here is CASSSPGQGAIGEKLFF. CDR3 nucleotides: TGTGCCAGCAGCTCCCCGGGACAGGGGGCGATAGGTGAAAAACTGTTTTTT. Full variable domain (remainder filled in from reference TRBV5-5 and TRBJ1-4): DAGVTQSPTHLIKTRGQQVTLRCSPISGHKSVSWYQQVLGQGPQFIFQYYEKEERGRGNFPDRFSARQFPNYSSELNVNALLLGDSALYLCASSSPGQGAIGEKLFFGSGTQLSVL.

V and J are TRBV9 and TRBJ2-5; TRBD2 is a possible D gene (6 bases). The germline gives CDR1 SGDLS, CDR2 YYNGEE. The CDR3 is made up of 13 amino acids. V was pared by 2 bases and J by 5 bases, with 10 bases between. The CDR3 DNA is TGTGCCAGCAGCGTCCTCGGAGGGGAGACCCAGTACTTC. The encoded protein is CASSVLGGETQYF.

The rearrangement joins TRBV11-3 to TRBJ2-1; 9 bases line up with TRBD2. CDR1 is SGHNT and CDR2 is YENEEA in the germline V gene. This CDR3 region has 17 residues. V trimming: 4 bases; J trimming: 2 bases; junction bases outside the gene matches: 9. CDR3 residues: CASSSQKLAGPYNEQFF. The DNA for the CDR3 is TGTGCCAGCAGCTCACAGAAGCTAGCGGGACCCTACAATGAGCAGTTCTTC.

The V gene is TRBV6-2 or TRBV6-3, the J gene TRBJ2-1, with TRBD2 matching over 9 bases. The V gene's germline CDR1 is MNHEY and CDR2 SVGEGT. There are 15 residues in the CDR3. Unmatched junction bases numbered 8, after V lost 0 bases and J lost 11 bases. CDR3 nucleotide sequence: TGTGCCAGCAGTTACTCCGGCGGGGGGGCCTATCAGCAGTTCTTC. Its translation is CASSYSGGGAYQQFF.

The gene calls are TRBV7-2 and TRBJ1-6, with TRBD1 matching 8 bases. CDR3 length: 16 residues. V lost 5 bases, J lost 9 bases, and 12 bases stayed unmatched. Germline CDR1 reads SGHTA; CDR2 reads FQGNSA. The CDR3 is CASSTSGQVRGSPLHF. The CDR3 region has the DNA TGTGCCAGCAGCACCTCGGGACAGGTGAGGGGTTCACCCCTCCACTTT. The full variable domain, in which reference TRBV7-2 and TRBJ1-6 provide the parts outside the CDR3, is GAGVSQSPSNKVTEKGKDVELRCDPISGHTALYWYRQSLGQGLEFLIYFQGNSAPDKSGLPSDRFSAERTGGSVSTLTIQRTQQEDSAVYLCASSTSGQVRGSPLHFGNGTRLTVT.

J is TRBJ1-2 and V is TRBV6-5; 7 bases agree with TRBD1. Germline CDR1 reads MNHEY; CDR2 reads SVGAGI. Trimming took 2 bases from V and 8 from J; bases not matched to a gene: 8. This CDR3 region has 14 residues. The DNA for the CDR3 is TGTGCCAGCAGTTACCCCGGACAGGATGGCGGCTACACCTTC. Its translation is CASSYPGQDGGYTF.